The 28 T cell receptor beta chains reported below all come from one sample, sequenced in a study of regulatory T cells in long-lasting Graves disease. To make TCR beta libraries, researchers used iRepertoire HTBI primers and Arm-PCR of CDR3 regions. TCRdb processed the multiplex PCR reads anew with MiXCR; each CDR3 protein has one entry. The table records about 350,000 distinct CDR3 sequences, approximately 15% of them present only once. Specified time point: newly diagnosed GD, antithyroid drugs for less than 3 months. Following extraction of RNA from PBMCs, that RNA was used to make the TCR library. These data were also reused for a study on T cells in Graves' hyperthyroidism and ophthalmopathy.

Sequences were derived from peripheral blood mononuclear cells (PBMCs), sampled at new diagnosis, from a patient treated with antithyroid drugs. These receptor sequences come from a middle-aged man with Graves disease.

This clonotype was seen a few times. This sequence joins TRBV3-1 and TRBJ2-4; a possible D gene is TRBD2 (6 bases). Germline CDR1 LGHDT, CDR2 YNNKEL (reference sequence). CDR3 length equals 13 residues. V was shortened by 0 bases and J by 9 bases, with 9 bases between the two germline ends. CDR3 region: CASSQDLGGIQYF. The CDR3 nucleotides read TGTGCCAGCAGCCAAGATCTGGGGGGCATTCAGTACTTC.

As to this clonotype: This may come from a read error, since a much larger clone is one base off. The rearrangement joins TRBV18 to TRBJ2-1; either TRBD1 or TRBD2 may fit D (5 bases each). The CDR3 is 14 amino acids. The V gene's germline CDR1 is KGHSH and CDR2 LQKENI. CDR3 region: CAGSQATGWNEQFF. CDR3 DNA: TGTGCCGGCTCACAGGCCACGGGGTGGAATGAGCAGTTCTTC.

Points on this clonotype: A much bigger clone sits one base away, suggesting this may be a read error. The V gene is TRBV27, the J gene TRBJ2-1; D remains unclear. Trimming cost V 2 bases and J 10 bases, with 21 bases left between them. The CDR3 runs to 16 residues. The germline gives CDR1 MNHEY, CDR2 SMNVEV (reference sequence). CDR3 bases: TGTGCCAGCAGTTTAATCTGGTCCCCCAGCTCCTACGAGCAGTTCTTC. Amino acids: CASSLIWSPSSYEQFF.

The DNA of the CDR3 is TGCAGTGCTATTGCCGTTGTCTTTAGCGGGGGGGCTATCTCCTACAATGAGCAGTTCTTC. This translates into CSAIAVVFSGGAISYNEQFF. This chain joins TRBV20-1 and TRBJ2-1; TRBD2 matches 11 bases. The CDR3 extends over 20 amino acids. Per the germline V gene, CDR1 is DFQATT and CDR2 is SNEGSKA (reference sequence). Trimming took 4 bases from V and 0 from J; bases not matched to a gene: 17.

V usage is TRBV4-2 and J usage is TRBJ2-3, with 12 bases fitting TRBD2. The CDR3 runs 16 residues. Germline CDR1 LGHNA, CDR2 YNFKEQ. Trimming at V came to 4 bases and at J to 6 bases, leaving 8 bases not matched to a gene. The CDR3: CASSPIAGTSGDTQYF. For the CDR3, the DNA is TGTGCCAGCAGCCCGATCGCCGGGACTAGCGGGGATACGCAGTATTTT.

This clonotype was picked up many times. The CDR3 is CASSYVGRTYEQYF. CDR3 DNA sequence: TGTGCCAGCAGTTACGTCGGCAGGACCTACGAGCAGTACTTC. The V gene is TRBV6-5, the J gene TRBJ2-7; D is ambiguous. V was pared by 2 bases and J by 2 bases, with 10 bases between. The germline CDR1 and CDR2 sequences are MNHEY and SVGAGI. The CDR3 sequence is 14 residues long.

Turning to this clonotype: Compared with germline, one end of the junction differs, possibly owing to a read error. Here the CDR3 DNA reads TGTGCCAGCAGCCCAAGTTCGGGGGGGCGAGAGACCCAGTACTTC. Its protein is CASSPSSGGRETQYF. The genes are TRBV5-1 and TRBJ2-5; the match to TRBD2 covers 8 bases. The length of the CDR3 is 15 residues. The germline V gene has CDR1 SGHRS and CDR2 YFSETQ. The full variable domain, completed using reference TRBV5-1 and TRBJ2-5, is KAGVTQTPRYLIKTRGQQVTLSCSPISGHRSVSWYQQTPGQGLQFLFEYFSETQRNKGNFPGRFSGRQFSNSRSEMNVSTLELGDSALYLCASSPSSGGRETQYFGPGTRLLVL.

This clonotype was counted many times. The chain links TRBV28 to TRBJ1-1, with TRBD1 matching over 7 bases. The CDR3 runs to 14 residues. Germline assignment: CDR1 MDHEN and CDR2 SYDVKM. V lost 6 bases and J lost 0; bases outside the gene matches: 4. CDR3 nucleotides: TGTGCCAGCAGCGCGGGACAGCTGAACACTGAAGCTTTCTTT. It codes for CASSAGQLNTEAFF. Supplemented by reference TRBV28 and TRBJ1-1, the full variable domain reads DVKVTQSSRYLVKRTGEKVFLECVQDMDHENMFWYRQDPGLGLRLIYFSYDVKMKEKGDIPEGYSVSREKKERFSLILESASTNQTSMYLCASSAGQLNTEAFFGQGTRLTVV.

Many counts were recorded for this clonotype. The V call is TRBV28, the J call TRBJ2-7, with TRBD1 as a possible D gene (6 bases). The ends were cut back, 8 bases at V and 5 bases at J, with 19 bases in the middle. Germline CDR1 reads MDHEN; CDR2 reads SYDVKM. The CDR3 sequence is 14 residues long. Here the CDR3 DNA reads TGTGCCAGCTATTCGCGGACAGCCAGGGACGAGCAGTACTTC. It specifies CASYSRTARDEQYF. Full variable domain (missing parts from reference TRBV28 and TRBJ2-7): DVKVTQSSRYLVKRTGEKVFLECVQDMDHENMFWYRQDPGLGLRLIYFSYDVKMKEKGDIPEGYSVSREKKERFSLILESASTNQTSMYLCASYSRTARDEQYFGPGTRLTVT.

This clonotype showed up many times. V and J are TRBV12-5 and TRBJ1-2; no firm D call. V was shortened by 1 base and J by 0 bases, with 9 bases between the two germline ends. The CDR3 is made up of 15 amino acids. The V gene's germline CDR1 is LGHNT and CDR2 FRNRAP. The CDR3 DNA is TGTGCTAGTGGTTTGGGACGGCAACCTAACTATGGCTACACCTTC. Translating it yields CASGLGRQPNYGYTF.

This clonotype was recorded at least ten times. The gene calls are TRBV29-1 and TRBJ2-7; TRBD1 agrees at 7 bases. The V gene's germline CDR1 is SQVTM and CDR2 ANQGSEA. Trimming at V came to 6 bases and at J to 4 bases, leaving 6 bases not matched to a gene. This CDR3 is built from 12 residues. The CDR3 nucleotides are TGCAGCGTGGGGGCAGGGGGATACGAGCAGTACTTC. Translated: CSVGAGGYEQYF.

This clonotype was found many times. V usage is TRBV2 and J usage is TRBJ1-3, with D uncertain. Germline V lookup: CDR1 SNHLY, CDR2 FYNNEI. V gave up 10 bases and J gave up 3 bases, with 16 bases separating them. This CDR3 has 14 amino acids. DNA of the CDR3: TGTGCCACCAAGCCGCGGTTTAGTGGAAACACCATATATTTT. Translating it yields CATKPRFSGNTIYF.

The chain carries TRBV6-1 and TRBJ2-3, with TRBD1 matching over 10 bases. The trim removed 5 bases at V and 3 bases at J, leaving 8 bases unmatched. The CDR3 has 16 residues. In germline, CDR1 is MNHNS, CDR2 SASEGT. In DNA form, the CDR3 reads TGTGCCAGCAGTAACCTACCGGGACAGGGGACAGATACGCAGTATTTT. Residues: CASSNLPGQGTDTQYF.

This clonotype was seen many times. This chain uses TRBV4-3 with TRBJ1-1, with a tentative D call TRBD1 (6 bases). The length of the CDR3 is 15 residues. Germline V gives CDR1 LGHNA, CDR2 YSLEER. Trimming removed 0 bases at V and 3 bases at J, with 11 bases between. CDR3 sequence (DNA): TGCGCCAGCAGCCAAGATCTCGGGGGCCACACTGAAGCTTTCTTT. This encodes CASSQDLGGHTEAFF.

This clonotype was seen more than once but under ten times. J is TRBJ2-1 and V is TRBV5-1; 11 bases line up with TRBD2. Germline CDR1 SGHRS, CDR2 YFSETQ. J lost 4 bases, V lost 4 bases, and 7 bases had no gene match. This CDR3 is built from 16 residues. CDR3 bases: TGCGCCAGCAGCCAAAACCGACTAGCGGGGTACAATGAGCAGTTCTTC. Its protein is CASSQNRLAGYNEQFF.

This clonotype was recorded many times. The chain employs TRBV7-9 and TRBJ2-5, with TRBD2 identical over 8 bases. Germline CDR1 and CDR2: SEHNR and FQNEAQ (reference sequence). This CDR3 contains 15 residues. Losses at the gene ends were 4 bases for V and 3 bases for J; bases not matched to a gene: 7. Written as DNA, the CDR3 is TGTGCCAGCAGCTCGGTAGCGGGGAAAAAAGAGACCCAGTACTTC. Residues: CASSSVAGKKETQYF.

The V and J genes are TRBV24-1 and TRBJ2-3, with 7 bases lining up with TRBD1. The CDR3 totals 19 residues. Germline CDR1 KGHDR, CDR2 SFDVKD. Germline trimming cut 1 base from V and 2 bases from J; bases unmatched to any gene: 14. The CDR3: CATSDLSTTTGNPTDTQYF. As DNA, the CDR3 is TGTGCCACCAGTGATTTATCTACCACGACAGGGAATCCCACAGATACGCAGTATTTT.

This clonotype was found a few times. The CDR3 sequence is CASTGQETQYF. The DNA for the CDR3 is TGCGCCAGCACCGGGCAAGAGACCCAGTACTTC. The chain links TRBV5-1 to TRBJ2-5; the D is unclear. The CDR3 is 11 amino acids. Looked up from germline, CDR1 is SGHRS and CDR2 is YFSETQ. Deletions cut 6 bases from V and 2 bases from J, with 5 bases between.

This clonotype appeared a few times. The rearrangement joins TRBV6-1 to TRBJ1-5; 9 nucleotides agree with TRBD1. The CDR3 totals 14 residues. Germline loops: CDR1 MNHNS, CDR2 SASEGT. V trimming: 9 bases; J trimming: 5 bases; junction bases outside the gene matches: 8. The CDR3 DNA follows: TGTGCCAGTGGAGGAACAGGGGGCCATCAGCCCCAGCATTTT. Protein: CASGGTGGHQPQHF.

This clonotype was detected a few times. V is TRBV27 and J is TRBJ1-4; 9 bases are shared with TRBD1. Germline lookup yields CDR1 MNHEY and CDR2 SMNVEV (reference sequence). CDR3 length: 15 residues. Trimming at V came to 5 bases and at J to 8 bases, leaving 9 bases not matched to a gene. The CDR3 spells CASSREGQGREKLFF. DNA of the CDR3: TGTGCCAGCAGTCGAGAGGGACAGGGACGAGAAAAACTGTTTTTT.

In its sample, this clonotype was seen many times. This chain links TRBV19 with TRBJ2-2; TRBD1 agrees at 11 bases. The germline V gene encodes CDR1 LNHDA and CDR2 SQIVND (reference sequence). The CDR3 sequence is 14 residues long. The ends lost 9 bases at V and 6 bases at J; junction bases unmatched: 6. The CDR3 DNA follows: TGTGCCAGCACGGACAGGGGGCGCGCCGGGGAGCTGTTTTTT. Protein sequence: CASTDRGRAGELFF.

Many counts were recorded for this clonotype. V and J are TRBV4-3 and TRBJ2-1, with 11 bases aligning to TRBD2. The length of the CDR3 is 20 residues. The V and J ends lost 1 base and 4 bases, in that order; junction bases with no gene match: 15. In germline, CDR1 is LGHNA, CDR2 YSLEER. The CDR3 here is CASSQAIYLVGTSGYNEQFF. The CDR3 nucleotides are TGCGCCAGCAGCCAAGCAATATATCTAGTCGGGACTAGCGGTTACAATGAGCAGTTCTTC.

This clonotype showed up just a few times. The junction does not match germline at one end; this may be a read error. The chain has TRBV6-4 and TRBJ2-2; D might be TRBD1 (5 bases). Germline values: CDR1 MRHNA, CDR2 SNTAGT. The CDR3 is 13 residues long. Here the CDR3 DNA reads TGTGCCAGCAGTTACTCAGGGCTCGGGGAGCTGTTTTTT. This sequence encodes CASSYSGLGELFF.

This clonotype was counted a few times. The rearrangement links TRBV7-6 to TRBJ2-7; D is possibly TRBD1 (6 bases). The CDR3 sequence is 13 residues long. Germline CDR1 reads SGHVS; CDR2 reads FNYEAQ. Between the trimmed V and J ends, which lost 1 base and 3 bases, there was a span of 7 bases. CDR3 sequence: CASSLEDSYEQYF. DNA of the CDR3: TGTGCCAGCAGCTTAGAGGACAGCTACGAGCAGTACTTC.

About this clonotype: This sequence may be a read error, since a much larger clone differs from it by one base. The chain is built from TRBV20-1 and TRBJ2-7, with D unresolved. Germline loops: CDR1 DFQATT, CDR2 SNEGSKA (reference sequence). This CDR3 has 14 amino acids. Trimming left V 3 bases short and J 0 bases short, with 12 bases between. The CDR3 sequence: CSARAQTRSYEQYF. The CDR3 DNA follows: TGCAGTGCTAGGGCGCAGACTCGCTCCTACGAGCAGTACTTC.

This clonotype was observed many times. The chain links TRBV6-2 or TRBV6-3 to TRBJ2-5; TRBD1 or TRBD2 may be the D gene (6 bases each). The V end lost 2 bases, the J end lost 0 bases, and 10 bases lay between the germline ends. The germline V gene has CDR1 MNHEY and CDR2 SVGEGT. This CDR3 comprises 15 residues. The CDR3 loop reads CASSYGGPHQETQYF. DNA for the CDR3: TGTGCCAGCAGTTACGGGGGGCCCCACCAAGAGACCCAGTACTTC.

This clonotype was seen many times. The genes are TRBV27 and TRBJ2-7, with D perhaps matching TRBD2 (5 bases). V was cut by 3 bases and J by 7 bases, with 19 bases left in between. The CDR3 spans 15 residues. CDR1 MNHEY and CDR2 SMNVEV come from the germline V gene (reference sequence). CDR3 sequence reads: CASSFVRGPYTEQYF. CDR3 in DNA: TGTGCCAGCAGTTTTGTTCGGGGTCCCTATACTGAGCAGTACTTC.

In this sample, this clonotype turned up many times. This rearrangement joins TRBV10-3 to TRBJ2-3; no firm D call. This CDR3 region has 14 residues. Between the trimmed V and J ends, which lost 5 bases and 1 base, there was a span of 10 bases. Germline CDR1 and CDR2: ENHRY and SYGVKD. DNA for the CDR3: TGTGCCATCAGTCCGGACGCCCGCACAGATACGCAGTATTTT. This gives the protein CAISPDARTDTQYF.